The present T cell receptor (beta chain) was sequenced within a study of blood T cell repertoires in COVID-19. Study context: Samples representing acute and convalescent COVID-19 were sourced from the United States, Italy and Spain.

The ends lost 9 bases at V and 11 bases at J; junction bases unmatched: 9. There are 12 residues in the CDR3. CDR1 is LGHDT, CDR2 YNNKEL, per germline (reference sequence). Original processing methods: Amplification from reference gene primers served as the basis for estimated nucleated cell counts. The assay was immunoSEQ multiplex PCR, and TCRdb's table has in-frame clones only and misses some. V and J calls and clone size are as listed in that table; D and trimming were resolved from the DNA. The sample yields about 230,000 clones, nearly 90% seen once. The receptor was derived from a woman aged 18 to 35 who had recovered from COVID-19. This rearrangement joins TRBV3-1 (or the pseudogene TRBV3-2) to TRBJ1-4; TRBD1 aligns across 7 bases. Specimen: peripheral blood. The CDR3 loop reads CASSTGVGKLFF. Here the CDR3 DNA reads TGTGCCAGTTCTACAGGGGTAGGGAAACTGTTTTTT.